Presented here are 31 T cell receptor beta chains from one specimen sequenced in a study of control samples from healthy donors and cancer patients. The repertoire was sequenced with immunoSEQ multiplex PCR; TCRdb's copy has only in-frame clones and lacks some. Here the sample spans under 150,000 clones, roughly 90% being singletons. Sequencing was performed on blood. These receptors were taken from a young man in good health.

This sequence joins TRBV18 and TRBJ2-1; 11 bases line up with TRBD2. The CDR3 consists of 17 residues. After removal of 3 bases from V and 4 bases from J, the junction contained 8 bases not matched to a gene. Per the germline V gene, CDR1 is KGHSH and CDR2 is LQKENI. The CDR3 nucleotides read TGTGCCAGCTCACCCCCCATGTTAGCGGGGGGGTACAATGAGCAGTTCTTC. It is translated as CASSPPMLAGGYNEQFF. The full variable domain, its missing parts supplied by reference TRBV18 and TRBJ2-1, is NAGVMQNPRHLVRRRGQEARLRCSPMKGHSHVYWYRQLPEEGLKFMVYLQKENIIDESGMPKERFSAEFPKEGPSILRIQQVVRGDSAAYFCASSPPMLAGGYNEQFFGPGTRLTVL.

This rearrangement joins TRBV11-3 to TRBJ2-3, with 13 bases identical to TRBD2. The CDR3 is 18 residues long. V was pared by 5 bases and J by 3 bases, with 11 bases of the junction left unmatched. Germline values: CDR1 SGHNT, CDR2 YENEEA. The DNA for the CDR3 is TGTGCCAGCAGCACAACTAGCGGGAGGGCCGTTCGTACAGATACGCAGTATTTT. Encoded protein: CASSTTSGRAVRTDTQYF.

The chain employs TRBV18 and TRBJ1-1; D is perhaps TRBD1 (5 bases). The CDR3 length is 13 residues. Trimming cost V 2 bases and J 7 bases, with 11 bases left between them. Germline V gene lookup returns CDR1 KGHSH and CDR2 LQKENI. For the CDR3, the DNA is TGTGCCAGCTCACCAGACGGACAACTTGAAGCTTTCTTT. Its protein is CASSPDGQLEAFF.

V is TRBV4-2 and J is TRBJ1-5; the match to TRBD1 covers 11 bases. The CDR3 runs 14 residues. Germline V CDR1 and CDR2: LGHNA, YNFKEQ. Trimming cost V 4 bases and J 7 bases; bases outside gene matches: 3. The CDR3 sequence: CASSPGTGGQPQHF. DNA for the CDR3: TGTGCCAGCAGCCCCGGGACAGGGGGACAGCCCCAGCATTTT.

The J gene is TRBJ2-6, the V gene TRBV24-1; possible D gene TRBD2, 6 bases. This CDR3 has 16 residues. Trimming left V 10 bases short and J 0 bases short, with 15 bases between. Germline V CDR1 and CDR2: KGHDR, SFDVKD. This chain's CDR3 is CATSRRAGSGANVLTF. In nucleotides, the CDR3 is TGTGCCACTTCCCGGAGGGCCGGCTCTGGGGCCAACGTCCTGACTTTC.

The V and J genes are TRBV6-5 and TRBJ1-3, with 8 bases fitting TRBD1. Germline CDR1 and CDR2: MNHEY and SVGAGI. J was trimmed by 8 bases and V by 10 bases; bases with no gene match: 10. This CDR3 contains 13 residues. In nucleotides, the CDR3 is TGTGCCATCGGAAAGACAGGGGTAGACACCATATATTTT. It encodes CAIGKTGVDTIYF.

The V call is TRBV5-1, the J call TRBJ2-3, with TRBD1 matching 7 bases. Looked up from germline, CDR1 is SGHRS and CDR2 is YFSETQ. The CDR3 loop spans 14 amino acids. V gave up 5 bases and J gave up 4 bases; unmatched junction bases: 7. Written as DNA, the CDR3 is TGCGCCAGCAGACGACAGGGCATCCCAGATACGCAGTATTTT. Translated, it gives CASRRQGIPDTQYF. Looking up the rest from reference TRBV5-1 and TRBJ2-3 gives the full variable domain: KAGVTQTPRYLIKTRGQQVTLSCSPISGHRSVSWYQQTPGQGLQFLFEYFSETQRNKGNFPGRFSGRQFSNSRSEMNVSTLELGDSALYLCASRRQGIPDTQYFGPGTRLTVL.

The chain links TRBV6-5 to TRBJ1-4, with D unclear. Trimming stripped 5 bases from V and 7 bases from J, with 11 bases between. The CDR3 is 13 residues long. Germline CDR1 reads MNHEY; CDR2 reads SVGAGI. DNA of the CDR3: TGTGCCAGCAGTCGGAGGGAAGGTGAAAAACTGTTTTTT. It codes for CASSRREGEKLFF.

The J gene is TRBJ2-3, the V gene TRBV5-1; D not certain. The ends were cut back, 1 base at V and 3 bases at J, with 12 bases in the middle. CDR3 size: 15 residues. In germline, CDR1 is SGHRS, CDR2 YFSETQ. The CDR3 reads CASSLMVFRTDTQYF. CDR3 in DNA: TGCGCCAGCAGCTTGATGGTCTTCAGGACAGATACGCAGTATTTT.

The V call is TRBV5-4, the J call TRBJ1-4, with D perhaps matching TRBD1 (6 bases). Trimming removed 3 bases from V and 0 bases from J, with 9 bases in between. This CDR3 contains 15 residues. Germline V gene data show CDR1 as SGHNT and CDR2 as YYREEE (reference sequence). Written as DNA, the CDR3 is TGTGCCAGCAGCTCCCAGGGGCCAACTAATGAAAAACTGTTTTTT. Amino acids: CASSSQGPTNEKLFF.

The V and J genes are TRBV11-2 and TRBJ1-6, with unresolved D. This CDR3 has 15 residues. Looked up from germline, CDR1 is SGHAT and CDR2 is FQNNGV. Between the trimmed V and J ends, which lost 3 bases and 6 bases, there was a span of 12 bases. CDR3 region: CASSFERHFNSPLHF. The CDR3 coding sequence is TGTGCCAGCAGCTTCGAGCGGCACTTTAATTCACCCCTCCACTTT.

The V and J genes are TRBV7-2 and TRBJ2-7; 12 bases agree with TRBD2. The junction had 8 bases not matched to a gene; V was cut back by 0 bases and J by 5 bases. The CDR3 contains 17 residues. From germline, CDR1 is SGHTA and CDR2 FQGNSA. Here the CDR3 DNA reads TGTGCCAGCAGCTTAGCATCGACTAGCGGGAGTCTCGACGAGCAGTACTTC. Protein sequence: CASSLASTSGSLDEQYF.

The CDR3 loop is CASSADTGGKNTIYF. The CDR3 DNA follows: TGTGCCAGCAGCGCAGATACAGGGGGGAAAAACACCATATATTTT. The rearrangement uses TRBV5-4 and TRBJ1-3, with 8 bases aligning to TRBD1. The CDR3 spans 15 residues. From germline, CDR1 is SGHNT and CDR2 YYREEE (reference sequence). V shed 4 bases and J 6 bases; nucleotides not matched to a gene: 9.

CDR3 coding DNA: TGTGCCAGCAGGACACAGGGTCCCGAGACCCAGTACTTC. This translates into CASRTQGPETQYF. This chain connects TRBV12-3 or TRBV12-4 to TRBJ2-5; a weak D match, TRBD1 (6 bases). The CDR3 is made up of 13 amino acids. V lost 6 bases and J lost 5, with 13 bases in between.

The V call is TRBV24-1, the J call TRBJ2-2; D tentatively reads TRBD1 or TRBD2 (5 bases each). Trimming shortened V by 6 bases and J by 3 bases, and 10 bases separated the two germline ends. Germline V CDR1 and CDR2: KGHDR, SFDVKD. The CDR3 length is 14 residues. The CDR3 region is CATSFVGDTGELFF. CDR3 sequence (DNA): TGTGCCACCAGTTTTGTGGGGGACACCGGGGAGCTGTTTTTT.

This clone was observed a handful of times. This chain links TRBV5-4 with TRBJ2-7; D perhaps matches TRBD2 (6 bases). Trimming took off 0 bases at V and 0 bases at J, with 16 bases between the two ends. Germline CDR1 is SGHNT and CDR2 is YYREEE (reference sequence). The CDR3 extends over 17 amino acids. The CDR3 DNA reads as TGTGCCAGCAGCTTGGTGATCGGCGGAGGGTCCTCCTACGAGCAGTACTTC. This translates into CASSLVIGGGSSYEQYF.

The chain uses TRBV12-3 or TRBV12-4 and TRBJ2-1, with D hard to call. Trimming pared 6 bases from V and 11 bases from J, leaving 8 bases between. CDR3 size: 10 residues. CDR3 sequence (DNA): TGTGCCAGCAGCCGAACCCAGCAGTTCTTC. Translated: CASSRTQQFF.

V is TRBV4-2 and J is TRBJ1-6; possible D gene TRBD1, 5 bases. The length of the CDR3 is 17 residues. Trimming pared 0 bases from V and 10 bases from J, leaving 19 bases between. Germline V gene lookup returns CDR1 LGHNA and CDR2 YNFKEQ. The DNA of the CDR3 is TGTGCCAGCAGCCAAGATTGGCCGAACCTGGGGGTCTCACCCCTCCACTTT. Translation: CASSQDWPNLGVSPLHF.

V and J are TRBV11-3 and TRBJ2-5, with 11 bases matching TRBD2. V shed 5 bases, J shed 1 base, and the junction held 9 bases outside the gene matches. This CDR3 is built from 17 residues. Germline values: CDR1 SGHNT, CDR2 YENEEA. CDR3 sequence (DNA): TGTGCCAGCAGCCCCCGGGCTAGCGGGGGGATCCAAGAGACCCAGTACTTC. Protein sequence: CASSPRASGGIQETQYF.

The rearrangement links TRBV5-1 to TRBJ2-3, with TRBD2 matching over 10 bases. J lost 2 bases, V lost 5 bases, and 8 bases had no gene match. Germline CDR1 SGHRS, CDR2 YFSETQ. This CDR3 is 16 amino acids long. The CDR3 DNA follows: TGCGCCAGCAGGGTGGGGCTAGCGGGGGTCACAGATACGCAGTATTTT. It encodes CASRVGLAGVTDTQYF.

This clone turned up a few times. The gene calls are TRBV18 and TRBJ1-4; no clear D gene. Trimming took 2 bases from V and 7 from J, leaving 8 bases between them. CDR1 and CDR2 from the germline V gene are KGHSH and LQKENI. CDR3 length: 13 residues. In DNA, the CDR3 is TGTGCCAGCTCACCAACGGTCGGTGAAAAACTGTTTTTT. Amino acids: CASSPTVGEKLFF.

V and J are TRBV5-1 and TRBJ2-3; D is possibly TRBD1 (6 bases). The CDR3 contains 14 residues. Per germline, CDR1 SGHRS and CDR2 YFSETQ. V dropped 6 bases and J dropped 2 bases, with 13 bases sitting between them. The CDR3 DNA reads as TGCGCCAGCATAGAGGGGACACTCACAGATACGCAGTATTTT. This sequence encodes CASIEGTLTDTQYF.

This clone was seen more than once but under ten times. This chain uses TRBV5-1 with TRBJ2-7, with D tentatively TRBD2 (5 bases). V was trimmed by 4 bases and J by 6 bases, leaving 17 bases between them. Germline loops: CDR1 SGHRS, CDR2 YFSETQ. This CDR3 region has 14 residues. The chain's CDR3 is CASSLTTSFGEQYF. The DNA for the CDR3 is TGCGCCAGCAGCCTCACTACTAGTTTCGGCGAGCAGTACTTC.

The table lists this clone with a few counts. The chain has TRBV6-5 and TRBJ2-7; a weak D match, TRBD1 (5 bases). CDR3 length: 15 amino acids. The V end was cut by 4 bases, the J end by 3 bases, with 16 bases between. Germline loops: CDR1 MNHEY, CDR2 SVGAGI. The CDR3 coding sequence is TGTGCCAGCAGTTCAGGACACCTGGGTCACTACGAGCAGTACTTC. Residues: CASSSGHLGHYEQYF.

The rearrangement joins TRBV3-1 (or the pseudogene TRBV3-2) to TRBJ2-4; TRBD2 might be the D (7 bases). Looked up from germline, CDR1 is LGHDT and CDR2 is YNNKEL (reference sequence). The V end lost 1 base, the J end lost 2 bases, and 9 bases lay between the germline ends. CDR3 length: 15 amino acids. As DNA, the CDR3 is TGTGCCAGCAGCCAAGCGGGGGGCTCCAAAAACATTCAGTACTTC. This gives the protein CASSQAGGSKNIQYF.

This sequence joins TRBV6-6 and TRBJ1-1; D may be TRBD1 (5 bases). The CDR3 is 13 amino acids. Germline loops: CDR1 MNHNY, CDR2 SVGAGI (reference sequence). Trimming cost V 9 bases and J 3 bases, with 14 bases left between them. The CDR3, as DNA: TGTGCCAGTCAAGGGGAGGAGTACACTGAAGCTTTCTTT. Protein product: CASQGEEYTEAFF.

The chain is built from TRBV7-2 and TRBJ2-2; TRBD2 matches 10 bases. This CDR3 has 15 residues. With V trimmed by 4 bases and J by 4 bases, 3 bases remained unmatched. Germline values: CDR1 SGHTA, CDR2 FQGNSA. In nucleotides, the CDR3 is TGTGCCAGCAGCTCAAGACTAGCGGGCACCGGGGAGCTGTTTTTT. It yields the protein CASSSRLAGTGELFF.

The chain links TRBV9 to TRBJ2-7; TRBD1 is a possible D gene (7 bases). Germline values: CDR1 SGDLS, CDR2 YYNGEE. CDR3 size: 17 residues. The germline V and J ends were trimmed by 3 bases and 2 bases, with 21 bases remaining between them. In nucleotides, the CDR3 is TGTGCCAGCAGCGCGGACAGGTCCGGGGGCCTTCCCTACGAGCAGTACTTC. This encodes CASSADRSGGLPYEQYF.

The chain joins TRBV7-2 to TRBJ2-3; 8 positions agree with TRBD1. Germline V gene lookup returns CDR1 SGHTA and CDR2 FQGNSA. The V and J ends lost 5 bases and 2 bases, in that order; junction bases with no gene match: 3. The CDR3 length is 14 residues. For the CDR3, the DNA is TGTGCCAGCAGCCCGGGACAGGCCACAGATACGCAGTATTTT. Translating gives CASSPGQATDTQYF.

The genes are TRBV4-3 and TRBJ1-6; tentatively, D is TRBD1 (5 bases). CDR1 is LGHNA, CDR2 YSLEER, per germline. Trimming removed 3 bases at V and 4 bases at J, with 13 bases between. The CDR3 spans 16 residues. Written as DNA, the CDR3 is TGCGCCAGCAGCCACCTCCAGGGTGGTTATAATTCACCCCTCCACTTT. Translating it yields CASSHLQGGYNSPLHF.

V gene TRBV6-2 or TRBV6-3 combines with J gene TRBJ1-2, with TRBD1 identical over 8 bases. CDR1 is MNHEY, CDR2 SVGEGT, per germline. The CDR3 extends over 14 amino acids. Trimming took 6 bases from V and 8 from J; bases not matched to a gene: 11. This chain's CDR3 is CASSPRTGQGGYTF. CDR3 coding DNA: TGTGCCAGCAGCCCACGGACCGGACAGGGAGGCTACACCTTC.